Detailed here is one TCR beta chain. Its antigen is as yet unknown. The record originates from a study of T cells in narcolepsy. Across the study: Healthy controls were enrolled alongside patients with narcolepsy type 1 or type 2. The study's findings and limits: Some memory CD4+ repertoires had no autoreactive clone sequences. Healthy controls reportedly lacked the autoreactive clonotypes serially found in patients' blood. HCRT-specific and TRIB2-specific autoreactive clonotypes appeared among same-patient CSF and blood CD4+ clonotypes.

The repertoire was sequenced with immunoSEQ multiplex PCR; TCRdb's copy has only in-frame clones and lacks some. The table has about 30,000 clones, over 80% seen once; the top ten hold 0.66%. The source material was memory (CD45RA-) CD4+ T cells from blood. This clonotype was sampled from a human donor in good health.

For the CDR3, the DNA is TGTGCCAGCAGTACACAGGGACTAGAGAGCAATGAGCAGTTCTTC. This sequence encodes CASSTQGLESNEQFF. This chain joins TRBV2 and TRBJ2-1, with TRBD2 matching over 8 bases. The CDR3 runs 15 residues. From germline, CDR1 is SNHLY and CDR2 FYNNEI. After removal of 5 bases from V and 6 bases from J, the junction contained 9 bases not matched to a gene.